The 9 T cell receptor beta chains below were found in one sample sequenced in a study of T cell repertoires in cytomegalovirus infection. The antigens for these receptors are not known. One entry per CDR3 protein results from TCRdb running MiXCR on the reads. The sample includes around 360,000 distinct CDR3 sequences, about 35% of them seen just once. Sequenced material: cultured PBMCs, taken from culture after CMV antigen stimulation. The source is a human donor in good health (CMV status not recorded). Some clones in this sample may be carry-over from other donors' samples.

The chain carries TRBV6-1 and TRBJ2-1, with a weak D call TRBD1 (5 bases). CDR1 is MNHNS and CDR2 is SASEGT in the germline V gene. The length of the CDR3 is 15 residues. The V and J ends lost 7 bases and 0 bases respectively, with 13 bases between them. DNA of the CDR3: TGTGCCAGCAACCCAGGGCCCAGCTCCTACAATGAGCAGTTCTTC. Protein sequence: CASNPGPSSYNEQFF.

This clonotype has a count of ten or more. The rearrangement joins TRBV7-2 to TRBJ1-1, with 10 nucleotides matching TRBD1. The germline gives CDR1 SGHTA, CDR2 FQGNSA. The V and J ends lost 5 bases and 0 bases, in that order; junction bases with no gene match: 3. This CDR3 is 15 amino acids long. Here the CDR3 DNA reads TGTGCCAGCAGCCGGGACAGGGGAATGAACACTGAAGCTTTCTTT. It translates to CASSRDRGMNTEAFF.

This sequence joins TRBV19 and TRBJ1-6, with D tentatively TRBD1 (5 bases). The CDR3 has 14 amino acids. Trimming left V 2 bases short and J 7 bases short, with 9 bases between. The germline V gene has CDR1 LNHDA and CDR2 SQIVND (reference sequence). The CDR3 DNA sequence: TGTGCCAGTAGTATACGAGGGGAGAATTCACCCCTCCACTTT. Amino acid sequence: CASSIRGENSPLHF.

The rearrangement joins TRBV12-3 or TRBV12-4 to TRBJ2-1, with 10 bases that match TRBD2. The CDR3 length is 18 residues. Trimming removed 2 bases from V and 0 bases from J; junction bases left unmatched: 7. In DNA form, the CDR3 reads TGTGCCAGCAGTTTACCTAGCGGGGGATCGGGCTCCTACAATGAGCAGTTCTTC. Its protein is CASSLPSGGSGSYNEQFF.

The chain combines TRBV7-2 with TRBJ2-1; possibly TRBD1 for D (5 bases). The CDR3 runs to 12 residues. CDR1 SGHTA and CDR2 FQGNSA come from the germline V gene. The V gene lost 5 bases and the J gene lost 6 bases, with 8 bases spanning the gap. The CDR3 nucleotides are TGTGCCAGCAGCCACAGGATCAATGAGCAGTTCTTC. Its protein is CASSHRINEQFF.

The genes are TRBV9 and TRBJ2-1; 13 bases align to TRBD2. The CDR3 has 15 amino acids. V lost 2 bases, J lost 8 bases, and 4 bases stayed unmatched. Looked up from germline, CDR1 is SGDLS and CDR2 is YYNGEE. CDR3: CASSVGTSGIDEQFF. CDR3 sequence (DNA): TGTGCCAGCAGCGTCGGGACTAGCGGGATAGATGAGCAGTTCTTC.

The chain links TRBV28 to TRBJ2-2; D could derive from TRBD1 or TRBD2 (6 bases each). Per germline, CDR1 MDHEN and CDR2 SYDVKM. The CDR3 is made up of 14 amino acids. CDR3 residues: CGSRGGGDTGELFF. Written as DNA, the CDR3 is TGTGGTTCAAGAGGGGGAGGCGACACCGGGGAGCTGTTTTTT.

This clonotype showed up just a few times. V and J are TRBV6-5 and TRBJ1-6; 9 positions match TRBD1. CDR1 and CDR2 from the germline V gene are MNHEY and SVGAGI. This CDR3 has 14 amino acids. V shed 4 bases and J 7 bases; nucleotides not matched to a gene: 2. The CDR3, as DNA: TGTGCCAGCAGTTGGGGACAGGGAAATTCACCCCTCCACTTT. Translation: CASSWGQGNSPLHF.

This clonotype was counted ten times or more. The V gene is TRBV7-2, the J gene TRBJ2-3; 10 bases are a match to TRBD2. The germline V gene has CDR1 SGHTA and CDR2 FQGNSA. V lost 3 bases, J lost 4 bases, and 10 bases stayed unmatched. The CDR3 spans 17 residues. For the CDR3, the DNA is TGTGCCAGCAGCTTTATAACCGGGACTAGCGTTGCAGATACGCAGTATTTT. This encodes CASSFITGTSVADTQYF.